The rows below give T cell receptor beta chains drawn from one sample of a study of breast tumors, draining lymph nodes, adjacent tissues. Using its own MiXCR run on the multiplex PCR reads, TCRdb lists one record per CDR3 protein. This sample has more than 200,000 distinct CDR3 sequences; about a third occur once, and the top ten carry roughly 1.5%. Sequenced sample: axillary lymph node tissue. These receptors all stem from a female donor with breast cancer. Some clones in this sample may be carry-over from other donors' samples. CDR3s include the opening cysteine and the closing phenylalanine or tryptophan. Each record gives: D gene, clone size, J gene, V gene, CDR3 DNA, CDR3 protein. A D gene is named only where the DNA matches it firmly. Not all rows give a size; the values are once, few, many and, for expanded clones, a class.

d_call: NA; clone_size: many; j_call: TRBJ2-3; v_call: TRBV20-1; cdr3_nt: TGCAGTGCTAGAGAACCATTAGCGGACGGCACAGATACGCAGTATTTT; cdr3_aa: CSAREPLADGTDTQYF
d_call: NA; clone_size: NA; j_call: TRBJ1-4; v_call: TRBV2; cdr3_nt: TGTGCCAGCAGTGGGCAATCGGAACTGTTTTTT; cdr3_aa: CASSGQSELFF
d_call: TRBD2; clone_size: many; j_call: TRBJ2-1; v_call: TRBV29-1; cdr3_nt: TGCAGCCTAACTAGCGCAATGGGTGGTGAGCAGTTCTTC; cdr3_aa: CSLTSAMGGEQFF
d_call: NA; clone_size: many; j_call: TRBJ2-1; v_call: TRBV6-5; cdr3_nt: TGTGCCAGCAGTCCCCTGGGAGGCTACAATGAGCAGTTCTTC; cdr3_aa: CASSPLGGYNEQFF
d_call: TRBD2; clone_size: NA; j_call: TRBJ2-1; v_call: TRBV7-9; cdr3_nt: TGTGCCAGCAGGGGACTAGCGGGAGGGCCAAATGAGCAGTTCTTC; cdr3_aa: CASRGLAGGPNEQFF
d_call: TRBD1; clone_size: NA; j_call: TRBJ2-5; v_call: TRBV6-5; cdr3_nt: TGTGCCAGCACCCAAAGACAGGGGACGGAGACCCAGTACTTC; cdr3_aa: CASTQRQGTETQYF
d_call: NA; clone_size: many; j_call: TRBJ1-6; v_call: TRBV7-9; cdr3_nt: TGTGCCAGCAGCTTGGAGTCGGATTCACCCCTCCACTTT; cdr3_aa: CASSLESDSPLHF
d_call: NA; clone_size: few; j_call: TRBJ2-1; v_call: TRBV27; cdr3_nt: TGTGCCAGCAGTTTTCGGTACAATGAGCAGTTCTTC; cdr3_aa: CASSFRYNEQFF
d_call: NA; clone_size: NA; j_call: TRBJ2-7; v_call: TRBV20-1; cdr3_nt: TGCAGTGCTAGAGATACGGCTCAAAAGCAGTACTTC; cdr3_aa: CSARDTAQKQYF
d_call: NA; clone_size: NA; j_call: TRBJ2-6; v_call: TRBV5-4; cdr3_nt: TGTGCCAGCAGCTTGGCCAACGTCCTGACTTTC; cdr3_aa: CASSLANVLTF
d_call: TRBD2; clone_size: many; j_call: TRBJ2-1; v_call: TRBV20-1; cdr3_nt: TGCAGTGCTTTGGGAATACTTAGCGGGAGAGTTTTCAATGAGCAGTTCTTC; cdr3_aa: CSALGILSGRVFNEQFF
d_call: TRBD1; clone_size: many; j_call: TRBJ2-6; v_call: TRBV5-1; cdr3_nt: TGCGCCAGCACGGGACAGGGAGTCTCTGGGGCCAACGTCCTGACTTTC; cdr3_aa: CASTGQGVSGANVLTF
d_call: NA; clone_size: NA; j_call: TRBJ2-1; v_call: TRBV20-1; cdr3_nt: TGCAGTGCTAGAGATAGCGGACACTACACTGAGCAGTTCTTC; cdr3_aa: CSARDSGHYTEQFF
d_call: NA; clone_size: many; j_call: TRBJ2-2; v_call: TRBV7-3; cdr3_nt: TGTGCCAGCAGCTTATCGGCCACTACCGGGGAGCTGTTTTTT; cdr3_aa: CASSLSATTGELFF
d_call: TRBD1; clone_size: NA; j_call: TRBJ2-5; v_call: TRBV7-2; cdr3_nt: TGTGCCAGCAGCCCGGGACAGGGGGCTGGAGAGACCCAGCACTTC; cdr3_aa: CASSPGQGAGETQHF
d_call: TRBD2; clone_size: many; j_call: TRBJ2-7; v_call: TRBV24-1; cdr3_nt: TGTGCCACCAGTGACCCCGGGACTAGCGGGTACGAGCAGTACTTC; cdr3_aa: CATSDPGTSGYEQYF